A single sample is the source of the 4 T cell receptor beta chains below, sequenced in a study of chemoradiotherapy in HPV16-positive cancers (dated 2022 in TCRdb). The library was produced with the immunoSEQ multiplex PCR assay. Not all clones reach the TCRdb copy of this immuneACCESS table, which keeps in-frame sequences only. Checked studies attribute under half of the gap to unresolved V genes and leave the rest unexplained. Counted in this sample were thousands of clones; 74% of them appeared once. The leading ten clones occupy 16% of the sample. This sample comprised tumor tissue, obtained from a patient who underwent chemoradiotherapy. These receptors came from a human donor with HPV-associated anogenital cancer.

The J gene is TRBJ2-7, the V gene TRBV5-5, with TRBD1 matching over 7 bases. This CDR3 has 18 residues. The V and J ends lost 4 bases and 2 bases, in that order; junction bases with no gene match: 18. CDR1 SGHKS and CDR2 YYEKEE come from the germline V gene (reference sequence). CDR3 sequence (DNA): TGTGCCAGCAGCCGTACGGGACAGCAAGATTATCCGACCTACGAGCAGTACTTC. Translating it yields CASSRTGQQDYPTYEQYF.

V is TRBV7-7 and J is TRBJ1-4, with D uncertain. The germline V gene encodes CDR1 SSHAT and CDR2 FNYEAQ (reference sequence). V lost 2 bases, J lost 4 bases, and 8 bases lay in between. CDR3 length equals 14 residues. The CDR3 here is CASSLLVYNEKLFF. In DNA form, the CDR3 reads TGTGCCAGCAGCTTATTAGTTTATAATGAAAAACTGTTTTTT.

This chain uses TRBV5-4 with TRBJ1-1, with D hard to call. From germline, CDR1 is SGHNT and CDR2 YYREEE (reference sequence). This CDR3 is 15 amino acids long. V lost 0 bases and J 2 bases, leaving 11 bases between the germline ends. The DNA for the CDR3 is TGTGCCAGCAGCTTGGCCGCCAAAAGTAACACTGAAGCTTTCTTT. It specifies CASSLAAKSNTEAFF.

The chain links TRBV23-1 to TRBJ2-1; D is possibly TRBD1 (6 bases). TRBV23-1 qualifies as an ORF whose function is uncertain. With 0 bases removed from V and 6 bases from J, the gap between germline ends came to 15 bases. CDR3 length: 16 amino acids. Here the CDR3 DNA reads TGCGCCAGCAGTCAATCGAGGACAGATGAAATCAATGAGCAGTTCTTC. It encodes CASSQSRTDEINEQFF.